This entry is about one T cell receptor beta chain. Its antigen is undetermined. Sequencing ends 3 residues short of the CDR3 end; the germline J gene provides the rest. Libraries were prepared by immunoSEQ multiplex PCR; TCRdb keeps only in-frame clonotypes and omits some of them. This table holds roughly 48,000 clones. This sample is part of a study of T cells in women clearing cervical HPV infection. Study findings and constraints: Cases and controls were distinguished at AUC around 0.87 by richness and V genes.

The CDR3 spans 15 residues. Germline V CDR1 and CDR2: SQVTM, ANQGSEA. V trimming: 3 bases; J trimming: 8 bases; junction bases outside the gene matches: 13. The chain uses TRBV29-1 and TRBJ1-3; the match to TRBD1 covers 7 bases. The origin of this receptor is a woman between 18 and 70 years old with a cervical HPV16 infection that either progressed to CIN3+ or cleared (not recorded which). The specimen sequenced was blood buffy coat. CDR3 DNA (partial): TGCAGCGTTGAGCTGGCCGAGGGGGCGCGGGACACC. This translates into CSVELAEGARDT. The whole CDR3 sequence is CSVELAEGARDTIYF.